These T cell receptor beta chains were read from a single sample in a study of OX40 agonist ivuxolimab in advanced cancers. Sequencing used immunoSEQ multiplex PCR; TCRdb keeps in-frame clones, though not all of them. The data show 100,000 to 150,000 clones, 93% seen once. Specimen: CD4+ or CD8+ T cells sorted from blood, collected in a trial of the OX40 agonist ivuxolimab. Every receptor here comes from an adult with an advanced solid tumor such as melanoma, head and neck, liver or kidney cancer. Each CDR3 is given with its conserved first and last residue. A D gene is named only where the DNA matches it firmly.

j_call v_call d_call cdr3_nt cdr3_aa
TRBJ1-3 TRBV5-1 TRBD1 TGCGCCAGCAGCTTGGCGGGGGACAGTCATGGAAACACCATATATTTT CASSLAGDSHGNTIYF
TRBJ1-5 TRBV19 . TGTGCCAGTTACTCGACCGGGGGAGGCAATCAGCCCCAGCATTTT CASYSTGGGNQPQHF
TRBJ1-2 TRBV7-6 . TGTGCCAGCCGCGGCAGCCCTAGGTGGGGGGAGGGCTCGAACTATGGCTACACCTTC CASRGSPRWGEGSNYGYTF
TRBJ1-1 TRBV28 . TGTGCCAGCATTCGGGGGCGGACTGAAGCTTTCTTT CASIRGRTEAFF
TRBJ1-1 TRBV4-2 TRBD1 TGTGCCAGCAGCCAGGGACAGGACAGGGTAAACACTGAAGCTTTCTTT CASSQGQDRVNTEAFF
TRBJ1-1 TRBV11-1 . TGTGCCAGCAGCTTAAATGGGGGGATGAACACTGAAGCTTTCTTT CASSLNGGMNTEAFF
TRBJ1-2 TRBV7-2 TRBD1 TGTGCCAGCAGCTCCCCGGGGACAGTCGCTAACTATGGCTACACCTTC CASSSPGTVANYGYTF
TRBJ2-3 TRBV18 . TGTGCCAGCTCACCAGTAAGGGGTACCACAGATACGCAGTATTTT CASSPVRGTTDTQYF
TRBJ2-7 TRBV7-3 TRBD2 TGTGCCGGCAGCTCCAGACTAGCGGGAGGGGGCGAGCAGTACTTC CAGSSRLAGGGEQYF
TRBJ1-2 TRBV29-1 . TGCAGCGTACCAGGGTATTCGGGCTATGGCTACACCTTC CSVPGYSGYGYTF
TRBJ2-3 TRBV6-1 . TGTGCCAGCAGTGAAGTTTGGAGGGGGGACGGGGCAGATACGCAGTATTTT CASSEVWRGDGADTQYF
TRBJ1-3 TRBV14 . TGTGCCAGCAGCCAAGAGGTACTGGGCCGACAATCTGGAAACACCATATATTTT CASSQEVLGRQSGNTIYF
TRBJ2-2 TRBV7-2 . TGTGCCAGCAGCTTAACGATCAACACCGGGGAGCTGTTTTTT CASSLTINTGELFF
TRBJ1-2 TRBV30 . TGTGCCTGGAGTGTTGGAGGCCTAGGCTACACCTTC CAWSVGGLGYTF
TRBJ2-1 TRBV5-4 . TGTGCCAGCAGCTTGGGGCAGGGTAGGAATGAGCAGTTCTTC CASSLGQGRNEQFF
TRBJ2-7 TRBV18 . TGTGCCAGCTCACGTTCGGGGACGCTCGAGCAGTACTTC CASSRSGTLEQYF
TRBJ1-5 TRBV27 . TGTGCCAGCAGTTGGACGGGACCCAATCAGCCCCAGCATTTT CASSWTGPNQPQHF
TRBJ2-2 TRBV5-6 . TGTGCCAGCAGCTTTATCGCAGATGGGGGCCATGGAAACACCGGGGAGCTGTTTTTT CASSFIADGGHGNTGELFF